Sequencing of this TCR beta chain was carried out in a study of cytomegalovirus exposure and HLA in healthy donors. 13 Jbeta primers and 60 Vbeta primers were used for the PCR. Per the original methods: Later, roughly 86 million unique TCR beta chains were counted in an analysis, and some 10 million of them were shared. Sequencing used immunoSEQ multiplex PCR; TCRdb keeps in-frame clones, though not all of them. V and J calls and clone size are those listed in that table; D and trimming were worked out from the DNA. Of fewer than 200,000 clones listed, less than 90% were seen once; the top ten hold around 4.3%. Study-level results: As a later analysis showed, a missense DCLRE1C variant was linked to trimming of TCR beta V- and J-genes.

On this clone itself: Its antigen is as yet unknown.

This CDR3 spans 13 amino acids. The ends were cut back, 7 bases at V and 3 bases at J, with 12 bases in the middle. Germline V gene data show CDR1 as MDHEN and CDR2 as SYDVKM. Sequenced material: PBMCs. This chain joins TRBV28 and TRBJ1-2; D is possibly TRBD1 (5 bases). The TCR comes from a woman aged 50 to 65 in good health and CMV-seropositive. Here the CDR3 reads CASNLDSDYGYTF. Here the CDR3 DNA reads TGTGCCAGCAATCTTGACAGTGACTATGGCTACACCTTC.